What follows are 9 T cell receptor beta chains derived from one specimen sequenced in a study of B cell selection in AIRE deficiency (dated by TCRdb to about 2019). CD4+CD25hiCD127low/negative cells were sorted as the regulatory T cell population. To prepare the library, the immunoSEQ multiplex PCR assay was applied. TCRdb obtained this table from immuneACCESS and retained in-frame rearrangements with V and J assigned. These tables miss some clones; where compared with another copy, unresolved V genes account for less than half of the shortfall, and the remainder is unexplained. The sample contains over 20,000 clones, roughly 90% of them found a single time. The top ten clones comprise 1.1% of the sample. Sequences were obtained from CD4+CD25+ Tregs sorted from PBMCs. The source of these receptors is a human donor in good health.

V and J are TRBV5-1 and TRBJ2-5, with 9 bases identical to TRBD1. The CDR3 is 14 residues long. Germline V CDR1 and CDR2: SGHRS, YFSETQ. The junction had 4 bases not matched to a gene; V was cut back by 2 bases and J by 5 bases. The CDR3 sequence: CASSLQGARETQYF. The DNA of the CDR3 is TGCGCCAGCAGCTTACAGGGGGCCCGGGAGACCCAGTACTTC.

This rearrangement joins TRBV16 to TRBJ1-2, with TRBD1 matching over 7 bases. After removal of 4 bases from V and 4 bases from J, the junction contained 15 bases not matched to a gene. CDR1 and CDR2 from the germline V gene are KGHSY and FQNENV. The CDR3 runs to 17 residues. The CDR3 protein is CASSRSRGGLTSYGYTF. The CDR3 nucleotides are TGTGCCAGCAGCCGATCCAGGGGGGGCCTTACGAGCTATGGCTACACCTTC.

The V and J genes are TRBV28 and TRBJ1-3; D is unresolved. With 8 bases removed from V and 2 bases from J, the gap between germline ends came to 13 bases. CDR3 length: 14 residues. Germline lookup yields CDR1 MDHEN and CDR2 SYDVKM. The CDR3 coding sequence is TGTGCCAGCCGGGTGGAGAACGCTGGAAACACCATATATTTT. It translates to CASRVENAGNTIYF.

CDR3 in amino acids: CASSSDTRNTEAFF. DNA for the CDR3: TGTGCCAGCAGCTCAGACACGCGGAACACTGAAGCTTTCTTT. This chain joins TRBV7-9 and TRBJ1-1, with D uncertain. Trimming shortened V by 4 bases and J by 1 base, and 10 bases separated the two germline ends. There are 14 residues in the CDR3. Germline V gives CDR1 SEHNR, CDR2 FQNEAQ (reference sequence).

The chain joins TRBV2 to TRBJ1-1; D possibly corresponds to TRBD1 (5 bases). CDR1 is SNHLY, CDR2 FYNNEI, per germline. Trimming removed 4 bases from V and 6 bases from J, with 15 bases in between. The CDR3 consists of 14 residues. CDR3 region: CASSAGDKRAEAFF. The CDR3 region has the DNA TGTGCCAGCAGTGCGGGGGATAAAAGGGCTGAAGCTTTCTTT.

V usage is TRBV6-5 and J usage is TRBJ1-1; a possible D gene is TRBD1 (5 bases). The germline CDR1 and CDR2 sequences are MNHEY and SVGAGI. The CDR3 consists of 14 residues. Deletions cut 4 bases from V and 1 base from J, with 10 bases between. Here the CDR3 DNA reads TGTGCCAGCAGTTCGGGACTCGAGAACACTGAAGCTTTCTTT. As protein: CASSSGLENTEAFF.

The chain links TRBV2 to TRBJ1-1, with D uncertain. There are 13 residues in the CDR3. Germline V lookup: CDR1 SNHLY, CDR2 FYNNEI. Trimming shortened V by 7 bases and J by 0 bases, and 9 bases separated the two germline ends. As DNA, the CDR3 is TGTGCCAGCAAGAAATCATTGAACACTGAAGCTTTCTTT. Translation: CASKKSLNTEAFF.

The rearrangement uses TRBV11-2 and TRBJ1-1; 10 bases agree with TRBD1. Germline V gene lookup returns CDR1 SGHAT and CDR2 FQNNGV. The CDR3 has 16 residues. J gave up 3 bases and V 2 bases, and 6 bases lay outside the gene matches. Here the CDR3 reads CASSLRTGGIDTEAFF. The CDR3 DNA reads TGTGCCAGCAGCTTAAGGACAGGGGGTATTGACACTGAAGCTTTCTTT.

The rearrangement uses TRBV7-2 and TRBJ2-2, with D possibly TRBD2 on 6 matching bases. Trimming stripped 5 bases from V and 4 bases from J, with 14 bases between. Germline CDR1 is SGHTA and CDR2 is FQGNSA. The CDR3 totals 15 residues. The CDR3 DNA reads TGTGCCAGCAGCCGGGTGGGGGAGGTCACCGGGGAGCTGTTTTTT. Translation: CASSRVGEVTGELFF.